This passage covers 14 T cell receptor beta chains from one sample sequenced in a study of T-cell memory formation after mild COVID-19. TCRdb redid the calling of the 5' RACE reads with MiXCR, one entry per CDR3 protein. The repertoire includes 80,000 to 95,000 distinct CDR3 sequences, 20% to 25% of them detected once, and about 40% sits in the top ten. Sequencing was performed on PBMCs or a T cell subset sorted from them (not recorded which). These receptors originate from a man between 18 and 35 years old who had mild COVID-19 (a few samples of this study predate the infection). Cell type and time point are not known.

This clonotype came up a few times. This chain links TRBV5-6 with TRBJ1-6; 8 nucleotides agree with TRBD1. The germline V gene encodes CDR1 SGHDT and CDR2 YYEEEE. The CDR3 spans 14 residues. V shed 1 base, J shed 9 bases, and the junction held 3 bases outside the gene matches. The CDR3 protein is CASSLQGASSPLHF. CDR3 nucleotide sequence: TGTGCCAGCAGCTTGCAGGGGGCGAGTTCACCCCTCCACTTT.

The chain couples TRBV12-3 or TRBV12-4 to TRBJ1-1; a possible D gene is TRBD1 (5 bases). Trimming removed 6 bases from V and 1 base from J, with 9 bases in between. CDR3 size: 13 residues. CDR3 loop: CASRLGGNTEAFF. In nucleotides, the CDR3 is TGTGCCAGCAGGTTGGGGGGGAACACTGAAGCTTTCTTT.

The chain recombines TRBV7-3 with TRBJ2-2; tentative D call: TRBD2 (5 bases). Germline V gives CDR1 SGHTA, CDR2 FQGTGA. Trimming left V 5 bases short and J 4 bases short, with 17 bases between. The CDR3 consists of 16 residues. CDR3 region: CASSALERGGTGELFF. CDR3 DNA sequence: TGTGCCAGCAGCGCCTTAGAACGGGGTGGCACCGGGGAGCTGTTTTTT.

This clonotype was seen more than once but under ten times. The chain recombines TRBV7-9 with TRBJ1-2, with 10 bases that match TRBD1. The CDR3 has 13 amino acids. Germline V gene data show CDR1 as SEHNR and CDR2 as FQNEAQ (reference sequence). V lost 5 bases and J lost 6; bases outside the gene matches: 3. The CDR3 nucleotides read TGTGCCAGCAGCACGACAGGGGGCCATGGCTACACCTTC. Protein: CASSTTGGHGYTF.

This chain joins TRBV5-4 and TRBJ2-1, with 7 nucleotides matching TRBD1. V lost 4 bases, J lost 8 bases, and 6 bases stayed unmatched. This CDR3 has 13 amino acids. Germline assignment: CDR1 SGHNT and CDR2 YYREEE (reference sequence). CDR3 protein: CASSPYQGDEQFF. DNA for the CDR3: TGTGCCAGCAGCCCATATCAGGGGGATGAGCAGTTCTTC.

The rearrangement links TRBV27 to TRBJ1-2, with D possibly TRBD1 on 6 matching bases. Per germline, CDR1 MNHEY and CDR2 SMNVEV (reference sequence). The germline V and J ends were trimmed by 0 bases and 6 bases, with 11 bases remaining between them. This CDR3 comprises 14 residues. In DNA, the CDR3 is TGTGCCAGCAGTTTATCGCGAGGGGGACATGGCTACACCTTC. Translated: CASSLSRGGHGYTF.

This clonotype was detected only a few times. This chain joins TRBV27 and TRBJ2-7, with TRBD2 as a possible D gene (7 bases). Germline assignment: CDR1 MNHEY and CDR2 SMNVEV (reference sequence). The CDR3 consists of 13 residues. Trimming left V 0 bases short and J 6 bases short, with 9 bases between. The CDR3 is CASSLSRGAEQYF. The CDR3 nucleotides read TGTGCCAGCAGTTTATCCCGGGGGGCCGAGCAGTACTTC.

This clonotype was counted between two and nine times. This chain links TRBV11-1 with TRBJ2-1; D gene uncertain. Germline CDR1 and CDR2: SGHAT and FQDESV (reference sequence). The CDR3 is 12 residues long. V lost 5 bases and J 7 bases, leaving 9 bases between the germline ends. Here the CDR3 reads CASSRNGNEQFF. The CDR3 nucleotides read TGTGCCAGCAGCCGCAACGGGAATGAGCAGTTCTTC.

This sequence joins TRBV7-9 and TRBJ2-5; D is possibly TRBD1 or TRBD2 (6 bases each). With 7 bases removed from V and 4 bases from J, the gap between germline ends came to 19 bases. The germline gives CDR1 SEHNR, CDR2 FQNEAQ (reference sequence). This CDR3 spans 15 amino acids. The CDR3 DNA reads as TGTGCCAGCATCTCAGGGGAAGACGGGGGAGAGACCCAGTACTTC. Translated: CASISGEDGGETQYF.

The chain employs TRBV7-9 and TRBJ1-5, with D possibly TRBD1 on 5 matching bases. Looked up from germline, CDR1 is SEHNR and CDR2 is FQNEAQ (reference sequence). This CDR3 spans 12 amino acids. The CDR3 coding sequence is TGTGCGGGGGGGGATGGCAATCAGCCCCAGCATTTT. Its translation is CAGGDGNQPQHF.

This chain connects TRBV6-2 or TRBV6-3 to TRBJ2-1; 10 bases are shared with TRBD1. Germline V gene sequence: CDR1 MNHEY, CDR2 SVGEGT. This CDR3 comprises 11 residues. CDR3 region: CGDRGENEQFF. In DNA form, the CDR3 reads TGTGGGGACAGGGGAGAGAATGAGCAGTTCTTC.

The chain couples TRBV4-3 to TRBJ2-5; 7 bases map to TRBD1. CDR1 LGHNA and CDR2 YSLEER come from the germline V gene. Unmatched junction bases numbered 7, after V lost 4 bases and J lost 5 bases. This CDR3 has 14 residues. CDR3 DNA: TGCGCCAGCAGCCTTAGACAGGGCTGGGAGACCCAGTACTTC. It translates to CASSLRQGWETQYF.

The chain uses TRBV5-1 and TRBJ1-2; D possibly corresponds to TRBD1 (5 bases). Germline assignment: CDR1 SGHRS and CDR2 YFSETQ. This CDR3 contains 15 residues. Trimming shortened V by 0 bases and J by 3 bases, and 12 bases separated the two germline ends. CDR3 nucleotides: TGCGCCAGCAGCTTGGCCTCGGGACGGGACTATGGCTACACCTTC. Translating it yields CASSLASGRDYGYTF.

This clonotype has only a few counts. The V and J genes are TRBV20-1 and TRBJ2-7, with 9 bases aligning to TRBD2. The germline V gene encodes CDR1 DFQATT and CDR2 SNEGSKA (reference sequence). This CDR3 is built from 14 residues. Trimming removed 4 bases from V and 6 bases from J; junction bases left unmatched: 10. The CDR3 nucleotides read TGCAGTGCTACAAGCGGGGGGCTACTCGGCGAGCAGTACTTC. Its protein is CSATSGGLLGEQYF.